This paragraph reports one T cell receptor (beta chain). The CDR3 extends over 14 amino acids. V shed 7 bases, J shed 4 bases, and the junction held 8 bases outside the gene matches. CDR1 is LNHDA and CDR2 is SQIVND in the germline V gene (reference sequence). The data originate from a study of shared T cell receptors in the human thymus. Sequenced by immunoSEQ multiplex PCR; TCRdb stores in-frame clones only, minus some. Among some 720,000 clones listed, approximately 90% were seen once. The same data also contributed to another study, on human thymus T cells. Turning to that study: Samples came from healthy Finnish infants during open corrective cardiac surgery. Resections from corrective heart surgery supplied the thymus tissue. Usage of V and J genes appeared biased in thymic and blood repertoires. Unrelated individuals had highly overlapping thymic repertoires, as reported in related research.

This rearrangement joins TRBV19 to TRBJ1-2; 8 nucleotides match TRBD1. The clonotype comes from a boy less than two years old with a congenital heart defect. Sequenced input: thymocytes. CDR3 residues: CASNEDRDAYGYTF. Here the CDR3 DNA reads TGTGCCAGTAACGAGGACAGGGACGCCTATGGCTACACCTTC.